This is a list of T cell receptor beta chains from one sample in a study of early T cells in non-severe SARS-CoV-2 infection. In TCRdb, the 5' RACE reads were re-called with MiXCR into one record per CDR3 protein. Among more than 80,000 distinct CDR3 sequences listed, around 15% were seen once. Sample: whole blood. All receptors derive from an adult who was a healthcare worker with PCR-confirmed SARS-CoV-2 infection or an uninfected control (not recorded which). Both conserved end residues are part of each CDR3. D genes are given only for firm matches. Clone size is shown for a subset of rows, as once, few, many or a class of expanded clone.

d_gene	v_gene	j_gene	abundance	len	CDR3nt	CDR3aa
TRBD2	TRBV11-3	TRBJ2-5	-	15	TGTGCCAGCAGCTCGGGACTAGCGGGGCAAGAGACCCAGTACTTC	CASSSGLAGQETQYF
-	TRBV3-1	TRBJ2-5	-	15	TGTGCCAGCAGCCTTCGCGGGGGCCCACAAGAGACCCAGTACTTC	CASSLRGGPQETQYF
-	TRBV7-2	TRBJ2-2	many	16	TGTGCCAGCAGCTTCGGGCAGGGGAGAAACACCGGGGAGCTGTTTTTT	CASSFGQGRNTGELFF
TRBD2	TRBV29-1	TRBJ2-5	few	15	TGCAGCGTTCTCCGATATAGCGGGGACACAGAGACCCAGTACTTC	CSVLRYSGDTETQYF
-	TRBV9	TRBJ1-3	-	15	TGTGCCAGCAGCCACCCGATGGCCTCTGGAAACACCATATATTTT	CASSHPMASGNTIYF
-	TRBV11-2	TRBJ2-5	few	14	TGTGCCAGCAGCCGCGCCGTTCCGAGGGAGACCCAGTACTTC	CASSRAVPRETQYF
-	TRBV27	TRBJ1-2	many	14	TGTGCCAGCAGTTCCAGGAGCCCGAGGTATGGCTACACCTTC	CASSSRSPRYGYTF
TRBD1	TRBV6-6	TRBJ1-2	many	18	TGTGCCAGCAGTTACTCAAGGGACAGGGCGAAGATTTCGGATGGCTACACCTTC	CASSYSRDRAKISDGYTF
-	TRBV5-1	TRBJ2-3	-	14	TGCGCCAGCAGCTTGGCCGACTACACAGATACGCAGTATTTT	CASSLADYTDTQYF
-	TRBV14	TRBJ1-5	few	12	TGTGCCAGCAGCCAAGATCACCAGCCCCAGCATTTT	CASSQDHQPQHF
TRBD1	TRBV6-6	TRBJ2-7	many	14	TGTGCCACCTCAAGCCGGGACAGTTACTACGAGCAGTACTTC	CATSSRDSYYEQYF
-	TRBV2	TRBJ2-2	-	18	TGTGCCAGCATCATCGAAAACAGGGCTGGGTCGTGGACCGGGGAGCTGTTTTTT	CASIIENRAGSWTGELFF
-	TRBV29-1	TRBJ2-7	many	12	TGCAGCGTTGGGGCAGGGAGACACGAGCAGTACTTC	CSVGAGRHEQYF
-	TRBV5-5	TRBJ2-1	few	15	TGTGCCAGCAGCGAGGACAGCAGACCTTACAATGAGCAGTTCTTC	CASSEDSRPYNEQFF
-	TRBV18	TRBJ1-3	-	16	TGTGCCAGCTCACCAAGTCCGGGACCGTCTGGAAACACCATATATTTT	CASSPSPGPSGNTIYF
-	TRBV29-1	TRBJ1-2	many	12	TGCAGCGTTGAGGGGCTATCCTTTGGCTACACCTTC	CSVEGLSFGYTF
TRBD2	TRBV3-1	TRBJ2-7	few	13	TGTGCCAGCAGCCCCGGACTAGCAAACGAGCAGTACTTC	CASSPGLANEQYF
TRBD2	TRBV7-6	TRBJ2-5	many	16	TGTGCCAGCAGCGCTGGGACTAGCGGGGAACAAGAGACCCAGTACTTC	CASSAGTSGEQETQYF
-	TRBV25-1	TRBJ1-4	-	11	TGTGCCAGCAGTGAATTGGGGAAACTGTTTTTT	CASSELGKLFF
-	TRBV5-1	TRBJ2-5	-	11	TGCGCCAGCAGCCGTGGAGGGACCCAGTACTTC	CASSRGGTQYF
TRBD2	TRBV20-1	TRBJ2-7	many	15	TGCAGTGCGTCGGGACTAGCGGGGGGTTTTACCGAGCAGTACTTC	CSASGLAGGFTEQYF
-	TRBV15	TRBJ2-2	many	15	TGTGCCACCAGCAGAGGGGGGGCCCTCACCGGGGAGCTGTTTTTT	CATSRGGALTGELFF
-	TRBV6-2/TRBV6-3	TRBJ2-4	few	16	TGTGCCAGCAGTTCAAGGAAATTTTTGGCCAAAAACATTCAGTACTTC	CASSSRKFLAKNIQYF
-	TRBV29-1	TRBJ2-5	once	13	TGCAGCGTTGGAGGAACCGGGGTTCAGACCCAGTACTTC	CSVGGTGVQTQYF
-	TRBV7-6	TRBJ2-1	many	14	TGTGCCAGCAGCTTAGGCGGCGGGGGCGATGAGCAGTTCTTC	CASSLGGGGDEQFF
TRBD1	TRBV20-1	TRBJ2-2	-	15	TGCAGTGCCGCCAGGACAGGGCGGGACACCGGGGAGCTGTTTTTT	CSAARTGRDTGELFF
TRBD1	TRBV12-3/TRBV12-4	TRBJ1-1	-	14	TGTGCCAGCAGCCGGACAGGTCAGAACACTGAAGCTTTCTTT	CASSRTGQNTEAFF
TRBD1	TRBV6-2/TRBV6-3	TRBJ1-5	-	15	TGTGCCAGCAGAACGCGACAGGGCGGAGGACAGCCCCAGCATTTT	CASRTRQGGGQPQHF
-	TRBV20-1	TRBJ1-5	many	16	TGCAGTGCTAGAGATGCAAAACAGTCCAGCAATCAGCCCCAGCATTTT	CSARDAKQSSNQPQHF
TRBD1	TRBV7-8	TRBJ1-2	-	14	TGTGCCGGCAGCTCGAGACAGGGAGGGTATGGCTACACCTTC	CAGSSRQGGYGYTF
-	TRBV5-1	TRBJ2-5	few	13	TGCGCCAGCAGCTGGGGGATCCAAGAGACCCAGTACTTC	CASSWGIQETQYF
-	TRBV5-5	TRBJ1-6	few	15	TGTGCCAGCAGCAATACCCGGGAAAATAATTCACCCCTCCACTTT	CASSNTRENNSPLHF
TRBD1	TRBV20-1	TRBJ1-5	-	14	TGCAGTGCTAGGGAGACAGGGTCAGATCAGCCCCAGCATTTT	CSARETGSDQPQHF
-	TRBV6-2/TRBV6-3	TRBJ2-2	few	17	TGTGCCAGCAGTTTCCCGGGGGTCTCGGGCGGAACCGGGGAGCTGTTTTTT	CASSFPGVSGGTGELFF
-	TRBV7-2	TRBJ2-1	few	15	TGTGCCAGCAGCCCCCCCGGCCGGGCTAAGAATGAGCAGTTCTTC	CASSPPGRAKNEQFF
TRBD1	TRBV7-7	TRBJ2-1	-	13	TGTGCTAGCAGCTCTGACAGGGGGAATGAGCAGTTCTTC	CASSSDRGNEQFF
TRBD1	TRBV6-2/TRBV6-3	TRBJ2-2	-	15	TGTGCCAGCAGTCCCGGGACAGGGATAGCCGGGGAGCTGTTTTTT	CASSPGTGIAGELFF
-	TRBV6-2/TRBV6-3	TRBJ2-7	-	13	TGTGCCAGCAGCCGGACCGAGTCCTACGAGCAGTACTTC	CASSRTESYEQYF
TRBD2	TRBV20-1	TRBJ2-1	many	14	TGCAGTGCGGTAGCGGGGGTCATAAGGAATGAGCAGTTCTTC	CSAVAGVIRNEQFF
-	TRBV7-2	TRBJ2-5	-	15	TGTGCCAGCAGCTTGGGACTGCCCGCGCAAGAGACCCAGTACTTC	CASSLGLPAQETQYF
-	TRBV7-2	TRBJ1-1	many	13	TGTGCCAGCAGCTTAGTAGGGCTCAGGGAGGCTTTCTTT	CASSLVGLREAFF